Listed here is a single T cell receptor beta chain. Its target is not known. The data are from a study of T cell responses to AZD1222 COVID-19 vaccine. Data came from immunoSEQ multiplex PCR; TCRdb stores just in-frame clones and leaves some out. The repertoire consists of around 150,000 clones, with 85% to 95% occurring once and the leading ten covering around 0.66%. Study-wide results and caveats: Vaccine-associated CD4 TCRs ranged over spike, dominating at 160-218 and 743-854. Females outnumbered males among donors, who were mostly white British; clonal diversity was possibly underestimated. Every sample of the repertoires postdated the peak T cell response. Unmutated variant regions reportedly attract nearly half of all spike-specific TCRs.

Germline CDR1 is GTSNPN and CDR2 is SVGIG (reference sequence). Trimming took off 2 bases at V and 3 bases at J, with 16 bases between the two ends. This CDR3 is built from 15 residues. The sample in question was peripheral blood, obtained on day 0 of AZD1222 vaccination. This receptor was taken from an adult in good health. V usage is TRBV30 and J usage is TRBJ1-1, with unresolved D. In DNA, the CDR3 is TGTGCCTGGAGTAAGATGGGTCTGGTGGACACTGAAGCTTTCTTT. It is translated as CAWSKMGLVDTEAFF.